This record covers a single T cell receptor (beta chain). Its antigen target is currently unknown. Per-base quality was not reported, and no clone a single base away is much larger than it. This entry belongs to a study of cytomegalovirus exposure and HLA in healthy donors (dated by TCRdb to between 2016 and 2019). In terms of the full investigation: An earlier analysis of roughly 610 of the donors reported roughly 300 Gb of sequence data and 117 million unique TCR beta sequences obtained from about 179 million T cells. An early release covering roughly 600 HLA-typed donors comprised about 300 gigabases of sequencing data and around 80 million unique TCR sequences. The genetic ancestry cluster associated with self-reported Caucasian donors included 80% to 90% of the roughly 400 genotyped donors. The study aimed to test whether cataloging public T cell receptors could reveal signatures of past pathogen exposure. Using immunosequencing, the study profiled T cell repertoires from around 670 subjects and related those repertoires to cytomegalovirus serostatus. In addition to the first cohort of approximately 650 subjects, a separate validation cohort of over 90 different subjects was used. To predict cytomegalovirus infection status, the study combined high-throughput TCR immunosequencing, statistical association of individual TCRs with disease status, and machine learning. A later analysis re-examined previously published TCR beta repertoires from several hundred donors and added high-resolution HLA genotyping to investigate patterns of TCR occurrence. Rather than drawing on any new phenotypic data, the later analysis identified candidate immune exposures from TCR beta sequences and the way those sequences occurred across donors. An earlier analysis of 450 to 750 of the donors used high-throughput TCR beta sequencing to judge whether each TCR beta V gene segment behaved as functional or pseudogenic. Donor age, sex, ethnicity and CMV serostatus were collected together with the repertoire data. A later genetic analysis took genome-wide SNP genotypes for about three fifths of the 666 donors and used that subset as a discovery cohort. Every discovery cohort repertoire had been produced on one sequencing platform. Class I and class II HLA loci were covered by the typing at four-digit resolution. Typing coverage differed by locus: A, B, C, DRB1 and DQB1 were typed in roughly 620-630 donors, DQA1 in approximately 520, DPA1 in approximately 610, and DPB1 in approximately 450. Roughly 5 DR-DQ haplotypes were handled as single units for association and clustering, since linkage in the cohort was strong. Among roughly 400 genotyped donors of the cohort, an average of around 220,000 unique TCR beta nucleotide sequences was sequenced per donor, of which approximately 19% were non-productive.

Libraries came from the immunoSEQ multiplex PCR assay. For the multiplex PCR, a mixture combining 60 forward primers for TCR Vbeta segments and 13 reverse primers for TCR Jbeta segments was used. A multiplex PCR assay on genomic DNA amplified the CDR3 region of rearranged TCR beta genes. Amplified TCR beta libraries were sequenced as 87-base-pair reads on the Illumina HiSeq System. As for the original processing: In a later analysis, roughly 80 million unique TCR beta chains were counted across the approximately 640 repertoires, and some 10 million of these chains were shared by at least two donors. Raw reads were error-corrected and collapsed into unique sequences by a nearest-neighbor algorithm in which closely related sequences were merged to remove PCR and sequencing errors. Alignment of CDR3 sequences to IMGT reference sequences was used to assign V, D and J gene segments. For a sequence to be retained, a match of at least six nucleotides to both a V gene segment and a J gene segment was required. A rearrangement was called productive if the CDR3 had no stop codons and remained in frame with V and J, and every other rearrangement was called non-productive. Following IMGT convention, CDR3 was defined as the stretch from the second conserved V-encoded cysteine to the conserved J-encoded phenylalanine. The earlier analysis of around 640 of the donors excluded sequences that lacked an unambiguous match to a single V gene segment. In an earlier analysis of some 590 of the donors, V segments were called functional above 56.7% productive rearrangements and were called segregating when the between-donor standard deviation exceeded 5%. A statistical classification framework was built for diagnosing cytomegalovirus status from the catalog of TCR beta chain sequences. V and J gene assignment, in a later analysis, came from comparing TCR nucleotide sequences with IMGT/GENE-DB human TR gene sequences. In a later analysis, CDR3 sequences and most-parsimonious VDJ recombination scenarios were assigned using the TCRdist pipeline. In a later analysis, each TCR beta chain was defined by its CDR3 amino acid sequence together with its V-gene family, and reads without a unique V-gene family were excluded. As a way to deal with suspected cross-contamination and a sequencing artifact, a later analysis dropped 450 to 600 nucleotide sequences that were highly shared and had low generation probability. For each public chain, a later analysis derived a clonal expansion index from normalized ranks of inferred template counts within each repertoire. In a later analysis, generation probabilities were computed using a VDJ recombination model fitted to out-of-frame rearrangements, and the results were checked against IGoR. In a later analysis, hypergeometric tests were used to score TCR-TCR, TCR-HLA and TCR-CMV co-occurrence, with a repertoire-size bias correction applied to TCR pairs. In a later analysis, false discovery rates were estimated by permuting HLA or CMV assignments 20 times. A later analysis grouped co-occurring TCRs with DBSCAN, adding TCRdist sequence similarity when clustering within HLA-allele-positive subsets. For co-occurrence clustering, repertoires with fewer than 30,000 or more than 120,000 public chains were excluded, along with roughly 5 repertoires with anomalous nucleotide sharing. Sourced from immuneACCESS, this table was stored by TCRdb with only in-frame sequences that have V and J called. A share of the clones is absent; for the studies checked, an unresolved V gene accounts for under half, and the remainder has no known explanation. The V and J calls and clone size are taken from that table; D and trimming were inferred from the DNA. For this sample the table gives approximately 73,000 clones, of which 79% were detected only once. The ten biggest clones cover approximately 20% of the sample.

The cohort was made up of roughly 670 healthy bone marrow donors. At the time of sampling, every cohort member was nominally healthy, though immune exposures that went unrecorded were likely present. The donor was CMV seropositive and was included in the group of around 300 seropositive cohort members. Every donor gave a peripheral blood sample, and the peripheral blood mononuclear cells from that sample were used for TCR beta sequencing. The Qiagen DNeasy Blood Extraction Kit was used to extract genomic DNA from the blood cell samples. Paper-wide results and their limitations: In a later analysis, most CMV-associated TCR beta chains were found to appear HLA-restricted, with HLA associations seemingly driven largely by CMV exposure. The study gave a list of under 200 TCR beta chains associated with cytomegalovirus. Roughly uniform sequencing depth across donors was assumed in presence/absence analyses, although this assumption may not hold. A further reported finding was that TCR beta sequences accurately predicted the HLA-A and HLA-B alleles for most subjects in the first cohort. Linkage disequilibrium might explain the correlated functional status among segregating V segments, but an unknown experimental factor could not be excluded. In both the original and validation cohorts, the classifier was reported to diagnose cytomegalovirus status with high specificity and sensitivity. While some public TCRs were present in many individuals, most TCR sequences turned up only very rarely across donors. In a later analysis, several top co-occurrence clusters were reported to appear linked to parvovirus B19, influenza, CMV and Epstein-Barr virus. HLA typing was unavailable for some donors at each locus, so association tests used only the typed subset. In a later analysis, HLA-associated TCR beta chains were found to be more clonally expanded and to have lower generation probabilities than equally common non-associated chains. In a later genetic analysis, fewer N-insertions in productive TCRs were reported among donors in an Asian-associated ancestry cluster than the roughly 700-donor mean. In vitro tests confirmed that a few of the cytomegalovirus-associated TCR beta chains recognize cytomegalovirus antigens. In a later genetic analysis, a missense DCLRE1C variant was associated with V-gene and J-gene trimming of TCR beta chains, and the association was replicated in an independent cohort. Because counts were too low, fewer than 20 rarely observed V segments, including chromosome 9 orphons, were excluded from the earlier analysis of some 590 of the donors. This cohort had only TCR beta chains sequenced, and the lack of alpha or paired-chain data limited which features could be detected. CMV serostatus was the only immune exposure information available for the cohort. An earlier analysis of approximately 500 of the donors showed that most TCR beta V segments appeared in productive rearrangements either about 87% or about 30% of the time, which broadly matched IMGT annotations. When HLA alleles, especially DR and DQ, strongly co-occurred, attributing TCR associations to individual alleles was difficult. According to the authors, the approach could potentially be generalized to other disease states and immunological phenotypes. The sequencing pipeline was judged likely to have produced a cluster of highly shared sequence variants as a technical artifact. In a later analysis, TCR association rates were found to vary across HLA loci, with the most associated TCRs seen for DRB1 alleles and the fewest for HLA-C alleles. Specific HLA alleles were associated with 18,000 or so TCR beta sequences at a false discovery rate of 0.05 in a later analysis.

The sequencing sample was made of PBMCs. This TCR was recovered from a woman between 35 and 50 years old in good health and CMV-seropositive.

At the DNA level, the sequence is TGCGCCAGCAGATTGTGGGACAGCTATGGCTACACCTTC. This sequence encodes CASRLWDSYGYTF. The rearrangement combines TRBV5-1 with TRBJ1-2; TRBD1 fits 7 bases in the junction. Its CDR3 holds 13 amino acids, cysteine through phenylalanine. The CDR3 DNA has 39 bases and is translated from base 1. For this chain, trimming is 5 bases at the V end and 4 bases at the J end, and the number of junction bases without a gene match is 5. The CDR1 and CDR2 encoded by the germline V gene are SGHRS and YFSETQ.